These 14 T cell receptor beta chains originate from one sample sequenced in a study of shared clonotypes between healthy human individuals. Measured with immunoSEQ multiplex PCR; TCRdb has only the in-frame clones, and not every one. The sample lists some 360,000 clones, about 70% occurring once. The material sequenced was memory CD4+ T cells sorted from blood. Subset in this sample: CD45RA-negative fraction. The origin of the receptors is a young man in good health.

The V call is TRBV6-5, the J call TRBJ2-7; no definite D call. V was pared by 4 bases and J by 3 bases, with 16 bases between. There are 15 residues in the CDR3. CDR1 MNHEY and CDR2 SVGAGI come from the germline V gene. As DNA, the CDR3 is TGTGCCAGCAGTTGGCTGAAGACAACCTACTACGAGCAGTACTTC. Translation: CASSWLKTTYYEQYF.

As concerns this clone: This likely traces to a read error, being one base from a far larger clone. Other DNA sequences from this sample encode an identical CDR3 as well. The chain is built from TRBV6-5 and TRBJ2-7, with D perhaps given as TRBD1 or TRBD2 (6 bases each). This CDR3 spans 14 amino acids. Germline CDR1 is MNHEY and CDR2 is SVGAGI. Trimming removed 9 bases at V and 1 base at J, with 16 bases between. CDR3 sequence reads: CASSRQGGSYEQYF. The CDR3 bases are TGTGCCAGTAGTCGTCAAGGGGGGTCCTACGAGCAGTACTTC.

V is TRBV5-1 and J is TRBJ2-7; D is ambiguous. Germline CDR1 reads SGHRS; CDR2 reads YFSETQ. This CDR3 region has 12 residues. Trimming took off 2 bases at V and 4 bases at J, with 7 bases between the two ends. The chain's CDR3 is CASSFSQYEQYF. The CDR3 nucleotides read TGCGCCAGCAGCTTCTCACAATACGAGCAGTACTTC. The whole variable domain, remainder taken from reference TRBV5-1 and TRBJ2-7, is KAGVTQTPRYLIKTRGQQVTLSCSPISGHRSVSWYQQTPGQGLQFLFEYFSETQRNKGNFPGRFSGRQFSNSRSEMNVSTLELGDSALYLCASSFSQYEQYFGPGTRLTVT.

Ten or more counts support this clone. The CDR3 nucleotides are TGTGCCACCAGCAGAGTCACAGGGAACACCGGGGAGCTGTTTTTT. Translation: CATSRVTGNTGELFF. This rearrangement joins TRBV15 to TRBJ2-2, with a tentative D call TRBD1 (5 bases). V shed 1 base and J shed 1 base, with 7 bases lying between them. This CDR3 comprises 15 residues. Germline CDR1 reads LNHNV; CDR2 reads YYDKDF (reference sequence).

The CDR3: CAIGSASGRDSYEQYF. The CDR3 DNA follows: TGTGCCATCGGGTCGGCTAGCGGGAGGGATTCCTACGAGCAGTACTTC. The chain combines TRBV10-3 with TRBJ2-7; 12 nucleotides align to TRBD2. This CDR3 spans 16 amino acids. J gave up 1 base and V 8 bases, and 9 bases lay outside the gene matches. CDR1 and CDR2 (germline): ENHRY, SYGVKD.

The V call is TRBV5-4, the J call TRBJ2-7; TRBD1 agrees at 9 bases. Looked up from germline, CDR1 is SGHNT and CDR2 is YYREEE (reference sequence). The J segment lost 6 bases and the V segment lost 0 bases, leaving 7 bases of the junction unmatched. The CDR3 is 15 residues long. The CDR3 DNA sequence: TGTGCCAGCAGCTTGGGACAGGGGGAGCTTAGCGAGCAGTACTTC. This translates into CASSLGQGELSEQYF.

V usage is TRBV11-2 and J usage is TRBJ1-2; TRBD1 might be the D (5 bases). The ends were cut back, 5 bases at V and 2 bases at J, with 12 bases in the middle. The V gene's germline CDR1 is SGHAT and CDR2 FQNNGV. The CDR3 runs 14 residues. In DNA form, the CDR3 reads TGTGCCAGCAGCCGAGGGGCAGGGAACTATGGCTACACCTTC. The encoded protein is CASSRGAGNYGYTF.

The rearrangement links TRBV11-2 to TRBJ2-2; TRBD2 is a possible D gene (6 bases). CDR3 length: 17 amino acids. Trimming took off 4 bases at V and 3 bases at J, with 18 bases between the two ends. Germline lookup yields CDR1 SGHAT and CDR2 FQNNGV. The CDR3 reads CASSSLGGRMYTGELFF. The CDR3 DNA follows: TGTGCCAGCAGCTCCCTCGGGGGTCGAATGTACACCGGGGAGCTGTTTTTT.

V is TRBV7-2 and J is TRBJ2-7; perhaps TRBD2 as D (6 bases). Looked up from germline, CDR1 is SGHTA and CDR2 is FQGNSA. The V end was cut by 8 bases, the J end by 4 bases, with 21 bases between. The CDR3 runs 15 residues. The CDR3 is CASSNRRGGSYEQYF. In DNA form, the CDR3 reads TGTGCCAGCTCCAATAGGCGGGGCGGTTCATACGAGCAGTACTTC.

At least ten counts were recorded for this clone. The rearrangement links TRBV2 to TRBJ1-4; D ambiguous. Trimming shortened V by 6 bases and J by 2 bases, and 10 bases separated the two germline ends. CDR1 SNHLY and CDR2 FYNNEI come from the germline V gene. This CDR3 region has 14 residues. Here the CDR3 DNA reads TGTGCCAGCAGGAAGGAGTTGACTAATGAAAAACTGTTTTTT. This translates into CASRKELTNEKLFF.

The J gene is TRBJ2-7, the V gene TRBV6-1, with a weak D call TRBD2 (5 bases). V was clipped by 6 bases and J by 3 bases, with 18 bases between them. The CDR3 runs 15 residues. The germline CDR1 and CDR2 sequences are MNHNS and SASEGT. In DNA, the CDR3 is TGTGCCAGCAGGGGTACTAGTAGGGCCTACTACGAGCAGTACTTC. Protein sequence: CASRGTSRAYYEQYF.

V and J are TRBV30 and TRBJ2-3, with D unclear. Germline CDR1 reads GTSNPN; CDR2 reads SVGIG (reference sequence). The CDR3 runs 14 residues. The V end was cut by 0 bases, the J end by 6 bases, with 13 bases between. The CDR3 nucleotides read TGTGCCTGGAGTGTACCCAATTGGGTGGATACGCAGTATTTT. This gives the protein CAWSVPNWVDTQYF. The full variable domain, its missing parts supplied by reference TRBV30 and TRBJ2-3, is SQTIHQWPATLVQPVGSPLSLECTVEGTSNPNLYWYRQAAGRGLQLLFYSVGIGQISSEVPQNLSASRPQDRQFILSSKKLLLSDSGFYLCAWSVPNWVDTQYFGPGTRLTVL.

The chain recombines TRBV9 with TRBJ1-2, with D uncertain. Trimming left V 0 bases short and J 0 bases short, with 6 bases between. The CDR3 is 14 residues long. Germline assignment: CDR1 SGDLS and CDR2 YYNGEE. CDR3 in amino acids: CASSVGPANYGYTF. In nucleotides, the CDR3 is TGTGCCAGCAGCGTAGGCCCGGCTAACTATGGCTACACCTTC.

The chain joins TRBV18 to TRBJ2-5, with 8 bases identical to TRBD1. CDR3 length: 15 residues. The ends lost 1 base at V and 2 bases at J; junction bases unmatched: 3. From germline, CDR1 is KGHSH and CDR2 LQKENI. In DNA form, the CDR3 reads TGTGCCAGCTCACCACGGACAGGGATGCAAGAGACCCAGTACTTC. This encodes CASSPRTGMQETQYF.